The 9 T cell receptor beta chains presented below share a single source sample, sequenced in a study of T cells in Graves' hyperthyroidism and ophthalmopathy (dated by TCRdb to about 2019). The receptor library was made with multiplex PCR. The listed sequencing device is Illumina HiSeq 2000. The TCR beta CDR3 regions were amplified from RNA transcripts. The TCR CDR3 was subjected to a first round of RT-PCR using the HTBI primer set and the Qiagen OneStep RT-PCR kit. TCRdb itself trimmed the public reads at Q25 with fastp, ran MiXCR and retained productive beta chains. Records with the same CDR3 protein are collapsed into one entry carrying the most frequent genes and DNA. Across this sample there are 490,000 or so distinct CDR3 sequences, with 22% seen only once. The ten largest make up under 55% of the sample. The source material was blood. The source is a woman between 65 and 79 years old with Graves' ophthalmopathy.

This rearrangement joins TRBV25-1 to TRBJ1-1, with 9 bases aligning to TRBD1. V was pared by 5 bases and J by 2 bases, with 12 bases of the junction left unmatched. In germline, CDR1 is MGHDK, CDR2 SYGVNS. The CDR3 covers 17 residues. This chain's CDR3 is CASSPTYHRGRNTEAFF. The CDR3, as DNA: TGTGCCAGCAGTCCCACTTACCACAGGGGGCGAAACACTGAAGCTTTCTTT.

The rearrangement uses TRBV6-1 and TRBJ2-7; no reliable D call. V gave up 10 bases and J gave up 4 bases, with 14 bases separating them. In germline, CDR1 is MNHNS, CDR2 SASEGT. This CDR3 is built from 12 residues. CDR3 sequence: CATKGIPYEQYF. DNA for the CDR3: TGTGCCACCAAAGGGATTCCTTACGAGCAGTACTTC.

The chain is built from TRBV5-4 and TRBJ2-1; D is undetermined. Trimming removed 4 bases from V and 8 bases from J, with 13 bases in between. This CDR3 is 13 amino acids long. Germline V gives CDR1 SGHNT, CDR2 YYREEE (reference sequence). CDR3 region: CASSNRAGDEQFF. The CDR3 DNA follows: TGTGCCAGCAGCAACCGTGCCGGCGATGAGCAGTTCTTC. Filled out from reference TRBV5-4 and TRBJ2-1, the complete variable domain reads ETGVTQSPTHLIKTRGQQVTLRCSSQSGHNTVSWYQQALGQGPQFIFQYYREEENGRGNFPPRFSGLQFPNYSSELNVNALELDDSALYLCASSNRAGDEQFFGPGTRLTVL.

This clonotype was counted a few times. This sequence joins TRBV19 and TRBJ1-2; unclear D gene. Trimming cost V 5 bases and J 2 bases, with 15 bases left between them. Germline V lookup: CDR1 LNHDA, CDR2 SQIVND (reference sequence). The CDR3 length is 15 residues. CDR3 DNA: TGTGCCAGTAGTGATTTATGGACGGAGAACTATGGCTACACCTTC. It encodes CASSDLWTENYGYTF.

V gene TRBV5-1 combines with J gene TRBJ2-7, with 8 bases matching TRBD1. This CDR3 contains 14 residues. CDR1 and CDR2 from the germline V gene are SGHRS and YFSETQ. Unmatched junction bases numbered 5, after V lost 1 base and J lost 5 bases. The CDR3 region is CASSLSGTGNEQYF. The CDR3 DNA reads TGCGCCAGCAGCTTGTCCGGGACAGGTAACGAGCAGTACTTC.

This chain connects TRBV4-1 to TRBJ2-1; tentative D call: TRBD2 (6 bases). The germline V gene encodes CDR1 MGHRA and CDR2 YSYEKL. Trimming left V 3 bases short and J 0 bases short, with 12 bases between. This CDR3 has 16 amino acids. CDR3 sequence (DNA): TGCGCCAGCAGCCAGCCCACGGGAGTCTCCTACAATGAGCAGTTCTTC. Translating it yields CASSQPTGVSYNEQFF.

This clonotype has only a few counts. The V gene is TRBV27, the J gene TRBJ2-3; the D is unclear. Trimming stripped 6 bases from V and 2 bases from J, with 15 bases between. The CDR3 runs to 15 residues. The germline gives CDR1 MNHEY, CDR2 SMNVEV (reference sequence). DNA for the CDR3: TGTGCCAGCAGAGGCCACGGAAAGAACACAGATACGCAGTATTTT. It encodes CASRGHGKNTDTQYF.

The CDR3 region is CASSLSGGLYNEQFF. The CDR3 DNA reads TGTGCCAGCAGTCTCTCAGGAGGGCTCTACAATGAGCAGTTCTTC. The chain links TRBV6-2 or TRBV6-3 to TRBJ2-1, with TRBD2 as a possible D gene (6 bases). CDR3 length: 15 residues. Per the germline V gene, CDR1 is MNHEY and CDR2 is SVGEGT. V shed 5 bases and J shed 3 bases, with 14 bases lying between them.

The chain uses TRBV19 and TRBJ2-2; TRBD2 is a possible D gene (6 bases). CDR1 and CDR2 from the germline V gene are LNHDA and SQIVND (reference sequence). V lost 5 bases and J lost 5, with 12 bases in between. The CDR3 is made up of 14 amino acids. The CDR3 loop is CASSPTAGTGELFF. CDR3 DNA: TGTGCCAGTAGTCCAACCGCGGGAACCGGGGAGCTGTTTTTT.